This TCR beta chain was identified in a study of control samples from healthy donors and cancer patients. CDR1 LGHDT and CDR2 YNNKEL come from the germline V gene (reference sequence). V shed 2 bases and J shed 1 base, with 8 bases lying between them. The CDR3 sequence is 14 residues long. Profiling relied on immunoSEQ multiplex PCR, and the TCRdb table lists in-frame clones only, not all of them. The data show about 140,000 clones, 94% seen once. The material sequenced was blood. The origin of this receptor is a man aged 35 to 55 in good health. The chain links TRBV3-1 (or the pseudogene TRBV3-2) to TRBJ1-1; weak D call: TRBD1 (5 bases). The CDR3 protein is CASSQRQPNTEAFF. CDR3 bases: TGTGCCAGCAGCCAACGACAGCCGAACACTGAAGCTTTCTTT.